This TCR beta chain was identified during a study of blood T cell repertoires in COVID-19. Trimming took off 3 bases at V and 5 bases at J, with 15 bases between the two ends. Germline V CDR1 and CDR2: KGHDR, SFDVKD. The CDR3 has 15 residues. In the authors' workflow: Nucleated cell number was recorded as an estimate derived from reference gene primer amplification. Clones were read by immunoSEQ multiplex PCR, and TCRdb kept only the in-frame ones, dropping some. The DNA gave D and trimming, while V, J and clone size come from that table. Among 55,000 to 90,000 clones, more than 85% were seen once, and the ten largest hold roughly 13%.

The source is a human donor with active COVID-19. The donor label of this sample is uncertain. This chain connects TRBV24-1 to TRBJ2-5, with D perhaps TRBD2 (5 bases). Sequencing was done on a sample of peripheral blood. The CDR3 DNA reads TGTGCCACCAGTGATGCAACCGCCGGGGTCGAGACCCAGTACTTC. It specifies CATSDATAGVETQYF.